The 3 T cell receptor beta chains below all came from one sample that was sequenced in a study of patients and donors after allogeneic stem cell transplantation. MiXCR, run by TCRdb on the RT-PCR reads, gives a single entry per CDR3 protein. The sample has approximately 140,000 distinct CDR3 sequences; about 36% are singletons. The sequenced material came from blood, either unsorted or a sorted T cell fraction (not recorded which). These TCRs come from a human donor who was either an allogeneic HSCT recipient or a stem cell or donor lymphocyte infusion donor (not recorded which). It is not recorded whose cells these are; they may come from a transplant donor.

The CDR3 nucleotides are TGCGCCAGCAGCCAAGCACAGGGAAACACTGAAGCTTTCTTT. It translates to CASSQAQGNTEAFF. The V gene is TRBV4-3, the J gene TRBJ1-1; perhaps TRBD1 as D (6 bases). Trimming removed 1 base at V and 2 bases at J, with 8 bases between. The germline V gene has CDR1 LGHNA and CDR2 YSLEER. The CDR3 contains 14 residues.

The chain's CDR3 is CATRPLPYNSPLHF. Here the CDR3 DNA reads TGTGCCACCCGGCCCCTTCCTTATAATTCACCCCTCCACTTT. The gene calls are TRBV27 and TRBJ1-6, with D unclear. V dropped 10 bases and J dropped 4 bases, with 14 bases sitting between them. The germline CDR1 and CDR2 sequences are MNHEY and SMNVEV (reference sequence). The CDR3 is 14 residues long.

This chain joins TRBV7-6 and TRBJ1-3; no definite D call. Germline V gene lookup returns CDR1 SGHVS and CDR2 FNYEAQ. The CDR3 covers 13 residues. With 1 base removed from V and 8 bases from J, the gap between germline ends came to 9 bases. CDR3 sequence: CASSLVRGDTIYF. The CDR3 bases are TGTGCCAGCAGCTTAGTGCGGGGAGACACCATATATTTT.